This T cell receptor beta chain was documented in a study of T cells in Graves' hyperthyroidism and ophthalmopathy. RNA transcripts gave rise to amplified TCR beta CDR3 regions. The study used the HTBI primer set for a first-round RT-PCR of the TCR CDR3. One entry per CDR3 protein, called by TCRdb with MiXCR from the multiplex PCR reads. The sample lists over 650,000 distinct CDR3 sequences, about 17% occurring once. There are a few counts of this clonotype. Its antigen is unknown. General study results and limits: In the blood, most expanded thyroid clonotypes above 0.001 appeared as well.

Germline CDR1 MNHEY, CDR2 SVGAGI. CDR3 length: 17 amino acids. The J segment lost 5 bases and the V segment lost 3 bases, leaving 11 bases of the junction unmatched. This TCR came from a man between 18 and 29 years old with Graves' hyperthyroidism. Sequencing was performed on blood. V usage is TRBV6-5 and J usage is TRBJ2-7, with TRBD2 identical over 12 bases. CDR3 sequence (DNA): TGTGCCAGCAGTTATTCTCTGACTAGCGGGAGAGAAGACGAGCAGTACTTC. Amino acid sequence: CASSYSLTSGREDEQYF.